A single sample gave rise to the 18 T cell receptor beta chains below, sequenced in a study of cytomegalovirus exposure and HLA in healthy donors. It was with 60 Vbeta and 13 Jbeta primers that the PCR ran. Sequencing used immunoSEQ multiplex PCR; TCRdb keeps in-frame clones, though not all of them. The sample includes 200,000 to 250,000 clones, around 64% of them seen just once. Sequenced input: PBMCs. These receptors came from a man aged 40-55 years in good health and CMV-seropositive.

The chain is built from TRBV4-2 and TRBJ1-2; perhaps TRBD1 as D (5 bases). Per the germline V gene, CDR1 is LGHNA and CDR2 is YNFKEQ. With 4 bases removed from V and 7 bases from J, the gap between germline ends came to 19 bases. The CDR3 sequence is 15 residues long. This CDR3 reads CASSPQGDYESGYTF. The CDR3 region has the DNA TGTGCCAGCAGCCCGCAAGGGGATTATGAGAGTGGCTACACCTTC.

This chain connects TRBV5-1 to TRBJ2-5; 7 nucleotides agree with TRBD1. The tail of the sequence fits TRBJ2-7 better, so the J call may be wrong. The CDR3 spans 15 residues. Germline CDR1 SGHRS, CDR2 YFSETQ. The CDR3 coding sequence is TGCGCCAGCAGCTTGGAGGGGACAGAGAACTACGAGCAGTACTTC. This sequence encodes CASSLEGTENYEQYF.

As concerns this clone: A junction boundary mismatches the germline segment, possibly from a read error. The chain recombines TRBV7-9 with TRBJ1-2, with D uncertain. The germline gives CDR1 SEHNR, CDR2 FQNEAQ (reference sequence). The CDR3 sequence is 12 residues long. The CDR3 spells CSSSNTNYGYTF. In DNA, the CDR3 is TGTTCCAGCAGCAATACTAACTATGGCTACACCTTC.

The chain has TRBV11-2 and TRBJ2-7; D perhaps matches TRBD2 (5 bases). The CDR3 contains 13 residues. Germline V lookup: CDR1 SGHAT, CDR2 FQNNGV. V gave up 6 bases and J gave up 4 bases, with 13 bases separating them. CDR3 bases: TGTGCCAGCAGTTCCGGAGGTTCATACGAGCAGTACTTC. As protein: CASSSGGSYEQYF.

The chain links TRBV11-1 to TRBJ2-5; possibly TRBD2 for D (5 bases). The germline V gene has CDR1 SGHAT and CDR2 FQDESV (reference sequence). The germline V and J ends were trimmed by 5 bases and 4 bases, with 20 bases remaining between them. CDR3 length equals 16 residues. The CDR3 DNA reads as TGTGCCAGCAGCGCCCTGGACTTAGGAAAGCGAGAGACCCAGTACTTC. Protein: CASSALDLGKRETQYF.

The sample holds a few counts of this clone. This chain links TRBV7-9 with TRBJ2-6; 7 bases are a match to TRBD1. CDR3 length: 16 amino acids. Germline CDR1 and CDR2: SEHNR and FQNEAQ (reference sequence). J lost 4 bases, V lost 5 bases, and 8 bases had no gene match. This CDR3 reads CASSPLKGAGANVLTF. DNA for the CDR3: TGTGCCAGCAGCCCACTGAAGGGGGCCGGGGCCAACGTCCTGACTTTC.

The chain is built from TRBV5-4 and TRBJ1-2; D is possibly TRBD1 (5 bases). Trimming shortened V by 3 bases and J by 8 bases, and 17 bases separated the two germline ends. The CDR3 has 14 residues. CDR1 is SGHNT, CDR2 YYREEE, per germline (reference sequence). The CDR3 DNA sequence: TGTGCCAGCAGCTATGACCCCAACTGGGGCGGCTACACCTTC. Residues: CASSYDPNWGGYTF.

The genes are TRBV27 and TRBJ2-5, with 8 positions matching TRBD2. J lost 5 bases, V lost 3 bases, and 2 bases had no gene match. This CDR3 spans 13 amino acids. The V gene's germline CDR1 is MNHEY and CDR2 SMNVEV (reference sequence). CDR3 protein: CASSFGGVETQYF. CDR3 sequence (DNA): TGTGCCAGCAGTTTCGGGGGGGTGGAGACCCAGTACTTC.

The DNA of the CDR3 is TGTGCCAGCAGCCCCCTTGGAGGAAATGAGCAGTTCTTC. Translated, it gives CASSPLGGNEQFF. This chain joins TRBV7-2 and TRBJ2-1; a possible D gene is TRBD2 (5 bases). CDR1 and CDR2 from the germline V gene are SGHTA and FQGNSA. V lost 5 bases, J lost 7 bases, and 12 bases lay in between. The CDR3 covers 13 residues.

The chain couples TRBV19 to TRBJ2-2; 7 nucleotides line up with TRBD1. J was trimmed by 0 bases and V by 1 base; bases with no gene match: 11. The CDR3 is 19 residues long. Per the germline V gene, CDR1 is LNHDA and CDR2 is SQIVND (reference sequence). The CDR3: CASSIGGKVGTANTGELFF. DNA for the CDR3: TGTGCCAGTAGTATAGGGGGTAAGGTGGGGACAGCGAACACCGGGGAGCTGTTTTTT.

In nucleotides, the CDR3 is TGTGCCAGCAGTTTTTCTCCGGGGGGAGGGAGATTTCACGAGCAGTACTTC. Translated, it gives CASSFSPGGGRFHEQYF. The rearrangement links TRBV27 to TRBJ2-7, with TRBD2 matching 7 bases. With V trimmed by 3 bases and J by 5 bases, 16 bases remained unmatched. This CDR3 is 17 amino acids long. Germline V gene data show CDR1 as MNHEY and CDR2 as SMNVEV (reference sequence).

The rearrangement joins TRBV5-1 to TRBJ2-7; 10 bases fit TRBD1. The CDR3 has 15 amino acids. Germline V lookup: CDR1 SGHRS, CDR2 YFSETQ. V trimming: 4 bases; J trimming: 4 bases; junction bases outside the gene matches: 8. This CDR3 is CASSLHEGQGYEQYF. CDR3 DNA: TGCGCCAGCAGCCTCCACGAGGGACAGGGGTACGAGCAGTACTTC.

This chain links TRBV6-5 with TRBJ2-7; 8 nucleotides agree with TRBD1. The germline CDR1 and CDR2 sequences are MNHEY and SVGAGI. The ends lost 0 bases at V and 3 bases at J; junction bases unmatched: 4. The CDR3 runs 15 residues. This chain's CDR3 is CASSYSHRGVYEQYF. The CDR3 DNA reads TGTGCCAGCAGTTACTCCCACAGGGGGGTCTACGAGCAGTACTTC.

The J gene is TRBJ2-3, the V gene TRBV10-2; 10 bases are a match to TRBD2. V lost 0 bases, J lost 5 bases, and 5 bases stayed unmatched. Germline loops: CDR1 WSHSY, CDR2 SAAADI. The CDR3 totals 16 residues. The CDR3 spells CASSESSGGAEDTQYF. DNA for the CDR3: TGCGCCAGCAGTGAGTCAAGCGGGGGGGCCGAAGATACGCAGTATTTT.

V usage is TRBV10-1 and J usage is TRBJ1-6, with D uncertain. Trimming stripped 3 bases from V and 10 bases from J, with 10 bases between. CDR3 length: 13 amino acids. Germline V gives CDR1 WNHNN, CDR2 SYGVQD (reference sequence). The CDR3 here is CASSDSRCSPLHF. The DNA of the CDR3 is TGCGCCAGCAGTGACTCGCGGTGCTCACCCCTCCACTTT.

This clone was counted a single time. The rearrangement uses TRBV7-2 and TRBJ1-4, with D possibly matching TRBD1 (5 bases). From germline, CDR1 is SGHTA and CDR2 FQGNSA. The CDR3 sequence is 14 residues long. Trimming took off 6 bases at V and 8 bases at J, with 16 bases between the two ends. CDR3 DNA: TGTGCCAGCAGTTCACCGGGACTCCCGGAAAAACTGTTTTTT. Amino acid sequence: CASSSPGLPEKLFF.

V and J are TRBV5-6 and TRBJ2-3; D is ambiguous. Between the trimmed V and J ends, which lost 0 bases and 2 bases, there was a span of 10 bases. The CDR3 has 15 residues. Germline CDR1 SGHDT, CDR2 YYEEEE. The CDR3 loop is CASSLAPDDTDTQYF. Written as DNA, the CDR3 is TGTGCCAGCAGCTTGGCTCCAGATGACACAGATACGCAGTATTTT.

This clone was seen a few times. This chain joins TRBV5-4 and TRBJ2-3, with D unclear. Germline CDR1 is SGHNT and CDR2 is YYREEE (reference sequence). This CDR3 has 14 residues. Trimming cost V 0 bases and J 0 bases, with 5 bases left between them. In nucleotides, the CDR3 is TGTGCCAGCAGCTTGGGGAGTAGCACAGATACGCAGTATTTT. It codes for CASSLGSSTDTQYF. Complete variable domain (other parts from reference TRBV5-4 and TRBJ2-3): ETGVTQSPTHLIKTRGQQVTLRCSSQSGHNTVSWYQQALGQGPQFIFQYYREEENGRGNFPPRFSGLQFPNYSSELNVNALELDDSALYLCASSLGSSTDTQYFGPGTRLTVL.